What follows are 14 T cell receptor beta chains derived from one specimen sequenced in a study of T cell clonality in common variable immunodeficiency. Study results and caveats: Reportedly, TCR beta sequences from common variable immunodeficiency showed fewer deletions and N-nucleotide insertions.

Their recognized antigens are unknown. Profiling relied on immunoSEQ multiplex PCR, and the TCRdb table lists in-frame clones only, not all of them. The repertoire consists of fewer than 25,000 clones, none detected only once. Material: peripheral blood mononuclear cells. Receptors were obtained from a human donor with common variable immunodeficiency.

Here the CDR3 reads CASTTGAGANVLTF. The sequenced CDR3 bases are TGTGCCAGCACAACAGGGGCTGGGGCCAACGTC. The J gene is TRBJ2-6, the V gene TRBV2; 7 nucleotides align to TRBD1. The CDR3 extends 3 residues past the end of the read, so its final part is completed from the germline J gene. Per germline, CDR1 SNHLY and CDR2 FYNNEI. J gave up 2 bases and V 7 bases, and 2 bases lay outside the gene matches. The CDR3 extends over 14 amino acids.

A few counts support this clone. CDR3 sequence: CASSPISSGANVLTF. The CDR3 bases that were read are TGTGCCAGCTCACCAATCAGCTCTGGGGCCAACGTC. The chain carries TRBV18 and TRBJ2-6; no clear D gene. Coverage ceases 3 residues before the CDR3 finishes, and the germline J gene fills in the end. Germline V gives CDR1 KGHSH, CDR2 LQKENI. CDR3 length: 15 residues. Deletions cut 2 bases from V and 0 bases from J, with 5 bases between.

Concerning this clone: The sequence runs out 3 residues before the end of the CDR3; the remainder is reconstructed from the germline J gene. The chain employs TRBV7-9 and TRBJ1-2, with D possibly matching TRBD1 (6 bases). The CDR3 sequence is 15 residues long. CDR1 is SEHNR and CDR2 is FQNEAQ in the germline V gene (reference sequence). Trimming pared 5 bases from V and 2 bases from J, leaving 15 bases between. The CDR3 is CASSPSRGLNYGYTF. The DNA read from the CDR3 is TGTGCCAGCAGCCCCTCTAGGGGGTTAAACTATGGC.

This clone has ten or more counts. The CDR3 extends 3 residues past the end of the read, so its final part is completed from the germline J gene. The chain recombines TRBV29-1 with TRBJ1-2; a weak D match, TRBD1 (5 bases). V gave up 6 bases and J gave up 3 bases, with 11 bases separating them. This CDR3 region has 12 residues. Germline assignment: CDR1 SQVTM and CDR2 ANQGSEA. Incomplete CDR3 DNA: TGCAGCGTCATGGGGGGATACTATGGC. Its translation: CSVMGGYYG. The whole CDR3 protein reads CSVMGGYYGYTF.

This clone was recorded a few times. The CDR3 sequence is CAWSVGQATNEKLFF. The CDR3 bases that were read are TGTGCCTGGAGTGTCGGACAGGCAACTAATGAAAAA. This sequence joins TRBV30 and TRBJ1-4; 7 nucleotides align to TRBD1. The CDR3 is cut off 3 residues early in the read; its end comes from the germline J gene. The CDR3 has 15 residues. In germline, CDR1 is GTSNPN, CDR2 SVGIG (reference sequence). Trimming took 0 bases from V and 0 from J; bases not matched to a gene: 1.

This clone was observed a few times. The CDR3 is cut off 3 residues early in the read; its end comes from the germline J gene. The chain combines TRBV11-2 with TRBJ2-7, with D unclear. Germline CDR1 reads SGHAT; CDR2 reads FQNNGV. Between the trimmed V and J ends, which lost 5 bases and 6 bases, there was a span of 14 bases. The CDR3 consists of 13 residues. CDR3 sequence: CASSHRMAVEQYF. Partial CDR3 DNA: TGTGCCAGCAGCCACCGGATGGCGGTCGAG.

A few counts support this clone. The CDR3 goes on 3 residues after the read ends, and that part is filled in from the germline J gene. This rearrangement joins TRBV7-9 to TRBJ2-5; D unresolved. V dropped 7 bases and J dropped 3 bases, with 12 bases sitting between them. Germline loops: CDR1 SEHNR, CDR2 FQNEAQ (reference sequence). The CDR3 has 13 residues. The chain's CDR3 is CASTPNYKETQYF. Partial CDR3 DNA: TGTGCCAGCACCCCTAACTATAAAGAGACC.

As for this clone: Read sequence stops 3 residues before the CDR3 end, and the germline J gene provides the missing end. The chain links TRBV7-2 to TRBJ2-7; 11 nucleotides line up with TRBD2. The length of the CDR3 is 14 residues. Losses at the gene ends were 3 bases for V and 5 bases for J; bases not matched to a gene: 3. Germline V CDR1 and CDR2: SGHTA, FQGNSA. CDR3 sequence: CASSLFSGGDEQYF. CDR3 DNA, as far as it was read: TGTGCCAGCAGCTTGTTTAGCGGGGGGGACGAG.

CDR3 bases read: TGTGCCAGCAGTTTGGCACTAGCGGGAATTGGGGACGAG. Protein: CASSLALAGIGDE. The CDR3 in full is CASSLALAGIGDEQYF. This chain connects TRBV6-2 or TRBV6-3 to TRBJ2-7; TRBD2 matches 10 bases. The sequence runs out 3 residues before the end of the CDR3; the remainder is reconstructed from the germline J gene. Germline CDR1 reads MNHEY; CDR2 reads SVGEGT. The CDR3 totals 16 residues. V dropped 4 bases and J dropped 5; count of bases not matched to a gene: 11.

Turning to this clone: The read gets to within 3 residues of the CDR3 end, and the germline J gene fills in the rest. The chain links TRBV7-2 to TRBJ2-7; 9 positions agree with TRBD2. V shed 4 bases and J 6 bases; nucleotides not matched to a gene: 4. Germline values: CDR1 SGHTA, CDR2 FQGNSA. The CDR3 runs 13 residues. CDR3 region: CASSSSLAGEQYF. The covered CDR3 bases are TGTGCCAGCAGCTCCTCACTAGCGGGCGAG.

This clone was seen a few times. The CDR3 goes on 3 residues after the read ends, and that part is filled in from the germline J gene. This chain uses TRBV7-6 with TRBJ2-7, with 7 bases aligning to TRBD1. CDR1 is SGHVS, CDR2 FNYEAQ, per germline. The CDR3 length is 14 residues. V lost 5 bases to trimming and J lost 5 bases; unmatched junction nucleotides: 9. The CDR3: CASSPQGTVDEQYF. CDR3 DNA (partial): TGTGCCAGCAGCCCCCAGGGGACAGTGGACGAG. Supplemented by reference TRBV7-6 and TRBJ2-7, the full variable domain reads GAGVSQSPRYKVTKRGQDVALRCDPISGHVSLYWYRQALGQGPEFLTYFNYEAQQDKSGLPNDRFSAERPEGSISTLTIQRTEQRDSAMYRCASSPQGTVDEQYFGPGTRLTVT.

Only a few counts were recorded for this clone. The read terminates 3 residues before the CDR3 end, so the remaining end is supplied by the germline J gene. The J gene is TRBJ2-7, the V gene TRBV6-2 or TRBV6-3; 11 bases are shared with TRBD2. CDR3 length: 15 residues. The ends lost 7 bases at V and 0 bases at J; junction bases unmatched: 5. From germline, CDR1 is MNHEY and CDR2 SVGEGT. The CDR3 reads CASNLAGGHSYEQYF. CDR3 bases read: TGTGCCAGCAACCTAGCGGGGGGTCACTCCTACGAG.

This clone was detected a few times. Read coverage stops 3 residues before the CDR3 terminus; the germline J gene supplies the remainder. V is TRBV7-9 and J is TRBJ2-3; 7 nucleotides agree with TRBD1. The ends lost 4 bases at V and 0 bases at J; junction bases unmatched: 1. There are 14 residues in the CDR3. Germline V gives CDR1 SEHNR, CDR2 FQNEAQ (reference sequence). Incomplete CDR3 DNA: TGTGCCAGCAGCTCGGGACAGAGCACAGATACG. Translated: CASSSGQSTDT. The whole CDR3 sequence reads CASSSGQSTDTQYF.

CDR3 amino acids: CASSITYSDTQYF. CDR3 DNA (partial): TGTGCCAGTAGTATAACCTATAGCGATACG. The gene calls are TRBV19 and TRBJ2-3; D remains ambiguous. The observed sequence ends 3 residues before the CDR3 terminus, with the missing tail filled in from the germline J gene. The CDR3 has 13 residues. Per the germline V gene, CDR1 is LNHDA and CDR2 is SQIVND (reference sequence). Between the trimmed V and J ends, which lost 2 bases and 6 bases, there was a span of 9 bases. The variable domain in full, completed from reference TRBV19 and TRBJ2-3, reads DGGITQSPKYLFRKEGQNVTLSCEQNLNHDAMYWYRQDPGQGLRLIYYSQIVNDFQKGDIAEGYSVSREKKESFPLTVTSAQKNPTAFYLCASSITYSDTQYFGPGTRLTVL.